This entry is about one T cell receptor beta chain. Its cognate antigen is unknown. A second PCR of about 6 to 11 cycles used a sample-barcoded 5' primer and a J-beta primer mix. TCRdb called the 5' RACE reads again in MiXCR, with one record for every CDR3 protein. The data contain 1,800,000 or so distinct CDR3 sequences, about 39% of them singletons. The data are from a study of blood T cells in healthy people across ages. Findings and caveats of the study: Higher diversity, along with more naive CD4+ cells, distinguished long-lived donors from aged donors. Strong correlation linked observed beta diversity and percent naive T cells.

The CDR3 spans 13 residues. Germline CDR1 and CDR2: SEHNR and FQNEAQ (reference sequence). V was pared by 7 bases and J by 6 bases, with 14 bases between. This rearrangement joins TRBV7-9 to TRBJ2-3, with no clear D. Specimen: blood. This sequence originates from a human donor in good health. DNA of the CDR3: TGTGCCAGCAAGCTTTCACCTTCCGATACGCAGTATTTT. As protein: CASKLSPSDTQYF.